This TCR beta chain came from a study of blood T cell repertoires in COVID-19. With 3 bases removed from V and 5 bases from J, the gap between germline ends came to 8 bases. CDR3 length: 14 amino acids. Germline CDR1 is SGHTA and CDR2 is FQGNSA. Clones were sequenced by immunoSEQ multiplex PCR, and TCRdb holds only the in-frame ones, with some missing. The table includes 150,000 to 200,000 clones, 83% detected once. Sequencing used peripheral blood. The chain joins TRBV7-2 to TRBJ1-6; D not certain. The clonotype originates from an older woman with COVID-19, enrolled during active disease. The CDR3, as DNA: TGTGCCAGCAGCTTCGCGCGGAATAATTCACCCCTCCACTTT. This translates into CASSFARNNSPLHF.